This section outlines one TCR beta chain sequence together with its context. These data belong to a study of blood T cell repertoires in COVID-19. Study information: The United States, Italy and Spain provided the acute and convalescent COVID-19 samples.

Per the study methods: Nucleated cell counts were estimated from reference gene primer amplification. Assay: immunoSEQ multiplex PCR; the TCRdb copy retains only in-frame clones and omits some. The V and J calls and clone size are taken from that table; D and trimming were inferred from the DNA. The table shows more than 80,000 clones, with around 67% occurring only once. The V gene end was trimmed by 8 bases and the J gene end by 3 bases; junction bases not matched to a gene: 10. Per the germline V gene, CDR1 is SNHLY and CDR2 is FYNNEI. The CDR3 length is 15 residues. This clonotype was obtained from a woman aged 55 to 70 in a cohort sampled during active or convalescent COVID-19. Input material: peripheral blood. The V gene is TRBV2, the J gene TRBJ2-1; 7 bases match TRBD2. This CDR3 reads CASSTQRGLYNEQFF. In DNA form, the CDR3 reads TGTGCCAGCTCCACGCAGCGGGGCCTCTACAATGAGCAGTTCTTC.